Below are 21 T cell receptor beta chains sequenced from a single sample in a study of radiotherapy plus CTLA-4 blockade in lung cancer. Measured with immunoSEQ multiplex PCR; TCRdb has only the in-frame clones, and not every one. Of tens of thousands of clones detected, approximately 80% appear once; the ten largest clones hold 0.65% to 0.85%. Sequenced here: peripheral blood, sampled from a patient treated with radiotherapy plus ipilimumab. The receptors come from a human donor with non-small cell lung cancer who had stable disease on radiotherapy plus ipilimumab.

The V and J genes are TRBV30 and TRBJ2-3; a possible D gene is TRBD1 (7 bases). Per the germline V gene, CDR1 is GTSNPN and CDR2 is SVGIG (reference sequence). The V end was cut by 0 bases, the J end by 5 bases, with 12 bases between. The CDR3 contains 14 residues. The CDR3, as DNA: TGTGCCTGGAGTGTGGGCAGGGGGGTAGATACGCAGTATTTT. Its protein is CAWSVGRGVDTQYF.

This clone was seen only once. This chain uses TRBV6-6 with TRBJ1-1; 9 bases fit TRBD1. Trimming removed 2 bases from V and 8 bases from J; junction bases left unmatched: 6. The CDR3 contains 14 residues. Germline CDR1 and CDR2: MNHNY and SVGAGI (reference sequence). DNA for the CDR3: TGTGCCAGCAGTTACGGACAGGGGAATTCCGAAGCTTTCTTT. It is translated as CASSYGQGNSEAFF.

The rearrangement links TRBV2 to TRBJ2-7, with unresolved D. Trimming removed 4 bases at V and 5 bases at J, with 6 bases between. CDR3 length: 11 residues. The germline CDR1 and CDR2 sequences are SNHLY and FYNNEI. Written as DNA, the CDR3 is TGTGCCAGCAGTGCCTGGCACGAGCAGTACTTC. Protein product: CASSAWHEQYF.

The V and J genes are TRBV14 and TRBJ2-7, with a tentative D call TRBD2 (5 bases). Germline CDR1 is SGHDN and CDR2 is FVKESK. V lost 1 base, J lost 5 bases, and 9 bases lay in between. This CDR3 comprises 13 residues. The chain's CDR3 is CASSQVGGNEQYF. DNA for the CDR3: TGTGCCAGCAGCCAAGTTGGAGGCAACGAGCAGTACTTC.

The gene calls are TRBV11-2 and TRBJ2-3, with D possibly being TRBD2 (5 bases). The germline gives CDR1 SGHAT, CDR2 FQNNGV. Trimming stripped 5 bases from V and 6 bases from J, with 9 bases between. The CDR3 is 12 amino acids. DNA of the CDR3: TGTGCCAGCAGCGCGACGGGGGATACGCAGTATTTT. Translated, it gives CASSATGDTQYF.

This clone was detected a few times. This sequence joins TRBV23-1 and TRBJ2-3, with D possibly being TRBD1 (6 bases). TRBV23-1 belongs to the ORF category, with a function that is uncertain. V was shortened by 2 bases and J by 2 bases, with 11 bases between the two germline ends. The CDR3 runs 15 residues. This chain's CDR3 is CASSQRDIYTDTQYF. Here the CDR3 DNA reads TGCGCCAGCAGTCAACGGGACATATACACAGATACGCAGTATTTT.

The chain has TRBV19 and TRBJ2-2; no clear D gene. The CDR3 sequence is 12 residues long. CDR1 is LNHDA, CDR2 SQIVND, per germline (reference sequence). Between the trimmed V and J ends, which lost 4 bases and 4 bases, there was a span of 4 bases. The CDR3 sequence is CASSKSTGELFF. CDR3 DNA: TGTGCCAGTAGTAAATCCACCGGGGAGCTGTTTTTT.

This chain connects TRBV6-6 to TRBJ1-6, with a possible D match to TRBD1 (6 bases). The ends were cut back, 4 bases at V and 9 bases at J, with 13 bases in the middle. This CDR3 has 14 residues. CDR1 and CDR2 (germline): MNHNY, SVGAGI (reference sequence). This CDR3 is CASSWTEQSSPLHF. DNA of the CDR3: TGTGCCAGCAGTTGGACAGAGCAAAGTTCACCCCTCCACTTT.

The chain carries TRBV6-6 and TRBJ1-5; D might be TRBD1 (6 bases). Trimming took 6 bases from V and 0 from J, leaving 12 bases between them. The germline CDR1 and CDR2 sequences are MNHNY and SVGAGI (reference sequence). The CDR3 sequence is 15 residues long. In DNA form, the CDR3 reads TGTGCCAGCAGAACCGGGACATATAGCAATCAGCCCCAGCATTTT. Translated: CASRTGTYSNQPQHF.

This chain links TRBV28 with TRBJ1-3, with D hard to call. CDR1 and CDR2 (germline): MDHEN, SYDVKM. The V end was cut by 3 bases, the J end by 8 bases, with 5 bases between. The CDR3 is made up of 11 amino acids. This chain's CDR3 is CASSFGYTIYF. As DNA, the CDR3 is TGTGCCAGCAGTTTCGGGTACACCATATATTTT.

The chain combines TRBV30 with TRBJ2-3, with D perhaps TRBD2 (6 bases). V was clipped by 4 bases and J by 0 bases, with 11 bases between them. The length of the CDR3 is 14 residues. Germline CDR1 reads GTSNPN; CDR2 reads SVGIG (reference sequence). The CDR3 coding sequence is TGTGCCTGGACAGGCGGGGACAGCACAGATACGCAGTATTTT. This gives the protein CAWTGGDSTDTQYF.

The chain has TRBV18 and TRBJ1-4, with D possibly matching TRBD1 (6 bases). CDR3 length: 13 amino acids. Trimming left V 8 bases short and J 4 bases short, with 11 bases between. Germline CDR1 and CDR2: KGHSH and LQKENI. The CDR3 reads CASEQGYNEKLFF. In DNA, the CDR3 is TGTGCCAGCGAACAGGGTTATAATGAAAAACTGTTTTTT.

This chain joins TRBV7-6 and TRBJ1-6; the match to TRBD1 covers 8 bases. The CDR3 has 17 residues. The J segment lost 0 bases and the V segment lost 5 bases, leaving 6 bases of the junction unmatched. Germline lookup yields CDR1 SGHVS and CDR2 FNYEAQ. CDR3 DNA: TGTGCCAGCAGCCAAAGACAGGGGAGCTCCTATAATTCACCCCTCCACTTT. Translating it yields CASSQRQGSSYNSPLHF.

This chain links TRBV5-4 with TRBJ2-1, with 11 bases lining up with TRBD2. The CDR3 consists of 15 residues. The V segment lost 3 bases and the J segment 7 bases; nucleotides outside the gene matches: 6. CDR1 and CDR2 (germline): SGHNT, YYREEE (reference sequence). The CDR3 loop reads CASSSSSGRGNEQFF. The CDR3 region has the DNA TGTGCCAGCAGCTCGAGTAGCGGGAGGGGGAATGAGCAGTTCTTC.

This clone was counted once. This chain joins TRBV4-2 and TRBJ2-1; the D gene is possibly TRBD1 (5 bases). V lost 0 bases and J 7 bases, leaving 10 bases between the germline ends. The CDR3 totals 14 residues. Germline loops: CDR1 LGHNA, CDR2 YNFKEQ. The CDR3 here is CASSQDPRVNEQFF. CDR3 nucleotide sequence: TGTGCCAGCAGCCAAGATCCCAGGGTGAATGAGCAGTTCTTC.

The chain uses TRBV19 and TRBJ2-7; weak D call: TRBD1 (6 bases). CDR1 is LNHDA and CDR2 is SQIVND in the germline V gene (reference sequence). The CDR3 sequence is 13 residues long. V lost 5 bases, J lost 3 bases, and 11 bases lay in between. The CDR3 DNA sequence: TGTGCCAGTAGTTCCGGGACATTCTACGAGCAGTACTTC. It yields the protein CASSSGTFYEQYF.

The chain employs TRBV28 and TRBJ1-2; 7 nucleotides match TRBD1. Germline trimming cut 5 bases from V and 8 bases from J; bases unmatched to any gene: 11. The CDR3 sequence is 14 residues long. Germline CDR1 MDHEN, CDR2 SYDVKM. The CDR3 sequence: CASSPQLDRPGYTF. The CDR3 nucleotides read TGTGCCAGCAGTCCGCAACTGGACAGGCCGGGCTACACCTTC.

V and J are TRBV5-4 and TRBJ2-5; 7 positions agree with TRBD2. V shed 1 base and J 9 bases; nucleotides not matched to a gene: 3. The germline V gene has CDR1 SGHNT and CDR2 YYREEE (reference sequence). This CDR3 has 12 residues. Written as DNA, the CDR3 is TGTGCCAGCAGCTTGAAGGGAGGGTCCCAGTACTTC. Protein sequence: CASSLKGGSQYF.

Here the CDR3 reads CASSFSGGGTGPVEQYF. The CDR3 DNA follows: TGTGCCAGCAGCTTCTCTGGGGGTGGGACAGGCCCTGTCGAGCAGTACTTC. V usage is TRBV7-9 and J usage is TRBJ2-7; 8 bases align to TRBD1. CDR1 is SEHNR, CDR2 FQNEAQ, per germline (reference sequence). This CDR3 is 17 amino acids long. With 3 bases clipped from V and 6 bases from J, the junction kept 16 bases outside the gene matches.

J is TRBJ2-3 and V is TRBV10-3, with 8 bases fitting TRBD2. The CDR3 has 14 amino acids. Germline V lookup: CDR1 ENHRY, CDR2 SYGVKD. V lost 7 bases to trimming and J lost 1 base; unmatched junction nucleotides: 4. The CDR3 protein is CAIKSAGGTDTQYF. CDR3 nucleotide sequence: TGTGCCATCAAATCAGCGGGGGGCACAGATACGCAGTATTTT.

The chain couples TRBV19 to TRBJ2-1, with D perhaps TRBD1 or TRBD2 (5 bases each). Germline CDR1 is LNHDA and CDR2 is SQIVND (reference sequence). The V end lost 5 bases, the J end lost 3 bases, and 11 bases lay between the germline ends. The CDR3 runs to 14 residues. DNA for the CDR3: TGTGCCAGTAGTGTCGGGACGGTCTACAATGAGCAGTTCTTC. This translates into CASSVGTVYNEQFF.